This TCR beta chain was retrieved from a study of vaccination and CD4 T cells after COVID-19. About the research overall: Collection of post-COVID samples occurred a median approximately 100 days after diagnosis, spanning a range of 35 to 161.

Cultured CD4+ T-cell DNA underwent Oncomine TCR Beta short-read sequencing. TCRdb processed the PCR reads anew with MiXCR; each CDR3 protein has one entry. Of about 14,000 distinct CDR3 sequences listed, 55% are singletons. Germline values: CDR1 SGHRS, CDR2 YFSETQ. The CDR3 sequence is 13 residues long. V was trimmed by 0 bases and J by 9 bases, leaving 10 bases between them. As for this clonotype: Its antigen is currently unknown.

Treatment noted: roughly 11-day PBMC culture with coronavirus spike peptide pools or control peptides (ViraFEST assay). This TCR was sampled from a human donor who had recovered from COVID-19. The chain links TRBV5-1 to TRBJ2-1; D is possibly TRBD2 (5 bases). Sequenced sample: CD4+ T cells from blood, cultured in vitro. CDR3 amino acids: CASSLGGVGEQFF. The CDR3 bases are TGCGCCAGCAGCTTGGGGGGAGTGGGTGAGCAGTTCTTC.